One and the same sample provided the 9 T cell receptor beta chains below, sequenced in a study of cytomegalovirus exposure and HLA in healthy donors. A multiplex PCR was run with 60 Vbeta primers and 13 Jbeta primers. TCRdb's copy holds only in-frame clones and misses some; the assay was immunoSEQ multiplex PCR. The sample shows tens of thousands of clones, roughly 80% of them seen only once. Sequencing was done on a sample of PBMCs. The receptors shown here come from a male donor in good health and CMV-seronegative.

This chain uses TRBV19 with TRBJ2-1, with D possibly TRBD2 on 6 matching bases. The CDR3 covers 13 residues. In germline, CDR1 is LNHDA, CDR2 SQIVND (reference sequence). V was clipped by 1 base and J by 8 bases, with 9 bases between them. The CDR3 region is CASSIAGVYEQFF. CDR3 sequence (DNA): TGTGCCAGTAGTATAGCGGGGGTATATGAGCAGTTCTTC.

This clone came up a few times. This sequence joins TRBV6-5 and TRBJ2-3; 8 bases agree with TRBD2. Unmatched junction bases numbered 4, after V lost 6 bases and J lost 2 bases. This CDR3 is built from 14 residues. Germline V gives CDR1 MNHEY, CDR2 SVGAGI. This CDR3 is CASSRGGTTDTQYF. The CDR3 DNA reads TGTGCCAGCAGCCGGGGGGGGACCACAGATACGCAGTATTTT.

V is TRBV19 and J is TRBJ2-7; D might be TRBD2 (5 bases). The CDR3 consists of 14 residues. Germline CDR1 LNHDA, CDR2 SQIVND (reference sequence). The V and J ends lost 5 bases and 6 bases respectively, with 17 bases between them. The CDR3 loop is CASSVVEGPGEQYF. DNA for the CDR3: TGTGCCAGTAGTGTTGTCGAGGGTCCGGGCGAGCAGTACTTC.

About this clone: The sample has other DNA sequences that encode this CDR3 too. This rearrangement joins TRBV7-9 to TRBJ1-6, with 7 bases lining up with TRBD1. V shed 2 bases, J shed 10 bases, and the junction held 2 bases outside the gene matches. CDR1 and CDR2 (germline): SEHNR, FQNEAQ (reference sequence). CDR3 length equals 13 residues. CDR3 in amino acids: CASSLTGESPLHF. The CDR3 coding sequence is TGTGCCAGCAGCTTAACAGGGGAATCACCCCTCCACTTT. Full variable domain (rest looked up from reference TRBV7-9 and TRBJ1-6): DTGVSQNPRHKITKRGQNVTFRCDPISEHNRLYWYRQTLGQGPEFLTYFQNEAQLEKSRLLSDRFSAERPKGSFSTLEIQRTEQGDSAMYLCASSLTGESPLHFGNGTRLTVT.

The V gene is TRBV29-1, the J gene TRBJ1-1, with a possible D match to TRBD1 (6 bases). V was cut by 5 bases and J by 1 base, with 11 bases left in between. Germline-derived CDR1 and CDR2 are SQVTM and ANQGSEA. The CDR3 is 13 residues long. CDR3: CSVSGAWNTEAFF. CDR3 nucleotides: TGCAGCGTTTCAGGGGCCTGGAACACTGAAGCTTTCTTT.

CDR3: CASSPPGEKLFF. The CDR3 DNA sequence: TGTGCCAGCAGTCCACCGGGTGAAAAACTGTTTTTT. This sequence joins TRBV27 and TRBJ1-4; D remains unclear. V lost 5 bases and J lost 7, with 8 bases in between. This CDR3 is 12 amino acids long. Germline lookup yields CDR1 MNHEY and CDR2 SMNVEV (reference sequence).

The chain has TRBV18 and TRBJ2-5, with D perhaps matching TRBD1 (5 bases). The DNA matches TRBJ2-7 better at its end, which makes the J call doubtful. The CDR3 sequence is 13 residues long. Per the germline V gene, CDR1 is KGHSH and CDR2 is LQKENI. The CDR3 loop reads CASSPGRDYEQYF. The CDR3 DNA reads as TGTGCCAGCTCACCCGGCAGGGATTACGAGCAGTACTTC.

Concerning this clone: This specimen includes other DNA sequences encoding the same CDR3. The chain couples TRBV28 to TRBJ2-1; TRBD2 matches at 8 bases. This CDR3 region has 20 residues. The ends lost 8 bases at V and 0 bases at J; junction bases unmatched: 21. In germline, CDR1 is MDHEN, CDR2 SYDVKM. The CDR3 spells CASYTPGLVATRSSYNEQFF. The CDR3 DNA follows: TGTGCCAGCTACACACCGGGACTAGTTGCTACCCGGAGCTCCTACAATGAGCAGTTCTTC.

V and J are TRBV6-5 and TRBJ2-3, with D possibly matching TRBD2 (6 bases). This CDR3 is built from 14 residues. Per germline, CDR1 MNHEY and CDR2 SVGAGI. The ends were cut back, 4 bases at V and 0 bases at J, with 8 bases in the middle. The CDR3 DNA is TGTGCCAGCAGTTTTGGGGGGAGCACAGATACGCAGTATTTT. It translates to CASSFGGSTDTQYF.